Described below is a single T cell receptor (beta chain) sequence and its context. The clone's antigen remains unknown. No much larger clone exists at a distance of one base, and base qualities are not known. The data were taken from a study of chemoradiotherapy in HPV16-positive cancers (dated by TCRdb to between 2021 and 2023). About the investigation overall: Functional T-cell assays on cells from a couple of HPV16-positive patients defined candidate HPV-specific T-cell clones and common TCR motifs. Whether T-cell immunity against the HPV oncoproteins E6 and E7 changes during chemoradiotherapy and whether survival is affected by this immunity were examined in the study. Next, the candidate HPV-specific TCRs and motifs were followed in TCR repertoires from about 90 patients with HPV-related cancers.

At the junction V is shortened by 6 bases and J by 3 bases, with 14 bases in between. From the germline V gene, CDR1 is MGHDK and CDR2 is SYGVNS. Reading from cysteine to phenylalanine, the CDR3 counts 14 amino acids. Of the read, only the CDR3 DNA is kept; its 42 bases are in frame from base 1. Because repertoires were sampled repeatedly during chemoradiotherapy, clonal expansion in the tumor microenvironment could be followed. Overall results and qualifications from the work: Improved recurrence-free survival in HPV16-positive patients was associated with expansion of HPV-responsive T cells during chemoradiotherapy. Expansion of candidate HPV-specific clones and E7-related TCR motifs was observed in the tumor microenvironment during treatment, whereas no such expansion was observed for non-HPV-specific T cells. Only a couple of HPV16-positive patients were used to derive the functional definition of HPV-specific T cells, and the survival association was reported for HPV16-positive patients.

Receptors were amplified or captured by the immunoSEQ multiplex PCR assay. Drawn from immuneACCESS, this table holds only the in-frame rearrangements with V and J called that TCRdb kept. Clones are partly lost; checked studies trace under half to an unresolved V gene and leave the rest unexplained. The sample profile shows roughly 4,700 clones; almost 90% of them were found once. Of the sample, roughly 2.7% is held by the ten largest clones. The receptor was isolated from a human donor with HPV-associated anogenital cancer. Sequencing was performed on tumor tissue, taken from a patient who underwent chemoradiotherapy. The sequence links TRBV25-1 to TRBJ1-1; the D gene is perhaps TRBD1, on 5 matching bases. The CDR3 loop reads CASSPPGGYTEAFF. Here is the DNA: TGTGCCAGCAGCCCCCCGGGGGGGTACACTGAAGCTTTCTTT.